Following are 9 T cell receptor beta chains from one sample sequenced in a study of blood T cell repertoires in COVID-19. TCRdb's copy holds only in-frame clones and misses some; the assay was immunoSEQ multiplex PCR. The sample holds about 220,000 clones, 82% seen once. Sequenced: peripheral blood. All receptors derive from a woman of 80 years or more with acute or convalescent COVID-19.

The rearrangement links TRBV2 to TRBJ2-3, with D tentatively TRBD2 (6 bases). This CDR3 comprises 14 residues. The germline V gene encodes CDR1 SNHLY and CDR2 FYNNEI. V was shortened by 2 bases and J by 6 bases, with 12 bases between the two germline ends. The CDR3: CASSEQEGPDTQYF. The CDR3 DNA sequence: TGTGCCAGCAGTGAACAGGAGGGCCCCGATACGCAGTATTTT. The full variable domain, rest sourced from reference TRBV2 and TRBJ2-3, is EPEVTQTPSHQVTQMGQEVILRCVPISNHLYFYWYRQILGQKVEFLVSFYNNEISEKSEIFDDQFSVERPDGSNFTLKIRSTKLEDSAMYFCASSEQEGPDTQYFGPGTRLTVL.

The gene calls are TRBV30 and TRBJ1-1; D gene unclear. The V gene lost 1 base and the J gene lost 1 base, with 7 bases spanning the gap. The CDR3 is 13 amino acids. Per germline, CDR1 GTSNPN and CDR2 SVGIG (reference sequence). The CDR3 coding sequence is TGTGCCTGGAGTGGAGGAAGGAACACTGAAGCTTTCTTT. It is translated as CAWSGGRNTEAFF.

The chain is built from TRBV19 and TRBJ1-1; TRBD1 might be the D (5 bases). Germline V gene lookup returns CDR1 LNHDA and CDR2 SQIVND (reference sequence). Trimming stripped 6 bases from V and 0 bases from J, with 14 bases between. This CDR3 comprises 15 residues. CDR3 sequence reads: CASSHPREMNTEAFF. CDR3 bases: TGTGCCAGTAGCCACCCCAGGGAAATGAACACTGAAGCTTTCTTT.

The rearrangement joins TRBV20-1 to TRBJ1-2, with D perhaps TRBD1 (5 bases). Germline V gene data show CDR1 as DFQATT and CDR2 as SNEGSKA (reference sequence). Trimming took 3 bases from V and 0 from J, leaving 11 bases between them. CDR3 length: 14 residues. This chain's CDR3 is CSASAGSTNYGYTF. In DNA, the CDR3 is TGCAGTGCTAGTGCAGGGTCTACTAACTATGGCTACACCTTC.

CDR3 amino acids: CASSQRALNTEAFF. The DNA of the CDR3 is TGTGCCAGCAGCCAGCGGGCACTTAACACTGAAGCTTTCTTT. The chain joins TRBV6-5 to TRBJ1-1, with D unresolved. V was cut by 6 bases and J by 2 bases, with 13 bases left in between. The CDR3 has 14 amino acids. Germline lookup yields CDR1 MNHEY and CDR2 SVGAGI.

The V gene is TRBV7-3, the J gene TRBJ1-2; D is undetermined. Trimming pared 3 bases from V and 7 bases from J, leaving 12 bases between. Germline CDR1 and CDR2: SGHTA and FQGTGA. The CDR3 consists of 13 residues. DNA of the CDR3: TGTGCCAGCAGCTTGTCACAGTTAACTGGCTACACCTTC. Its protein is CASSLSQLTGYTF.

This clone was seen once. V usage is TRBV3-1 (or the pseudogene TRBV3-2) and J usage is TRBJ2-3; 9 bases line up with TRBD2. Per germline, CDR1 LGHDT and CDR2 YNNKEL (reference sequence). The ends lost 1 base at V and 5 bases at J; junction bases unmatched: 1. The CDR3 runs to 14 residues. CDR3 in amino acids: CASSQGRGGDTQYF. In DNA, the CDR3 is TGTGCCAGCAGCCAAGGGCGGGGGGGAGATACGCAGTATTTT.

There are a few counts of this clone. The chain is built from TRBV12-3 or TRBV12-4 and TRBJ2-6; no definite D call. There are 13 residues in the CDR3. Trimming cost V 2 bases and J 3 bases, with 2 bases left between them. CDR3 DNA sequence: TGTGCCAGCAGTTTATATGGGGCCAACGTCCTGACTTTC. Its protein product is CASSLYGANVLTF.

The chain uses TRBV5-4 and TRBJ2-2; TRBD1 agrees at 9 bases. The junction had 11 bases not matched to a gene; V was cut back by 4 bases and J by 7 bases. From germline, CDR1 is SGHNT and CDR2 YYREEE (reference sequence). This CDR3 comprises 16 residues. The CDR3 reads CASSPTGGEEFGELFF. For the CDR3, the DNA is TGTGCCAGCAGCCCTACAGGGGGCGAAGAATTCGGGGAGCTGTTTTTT.